This entry lists 11 T cell receptor beta chains sequenced from one sample in a study of T-cell reconstitution after alpha-beta-depleted transplantation in children listed by TCRdb under 2016. The protocol used for the library was PCR. The sample was run on an Illumina HiSeq 2500. TCR library preparation used molecular barcoding, with unique molecular identifiers applied to normalize quantification of the TCRbeta repertoire. The raw public data were reprocessed by TCRdb itself: fastp quality trimming at Q25, MiXCR clonotype calling, in-frame beta chains only. Merged by CDR3 protein, the rows form single entries marked with the most common genes and DNA. The sample has about 400,000 distinct CDR3 sequences on record, around 21% of them singletons. Jointly, the top ten make up 3.5% to 4% of the sample. The sample in question was PBMCs from the stem cell graft donor, obtained from the stem cell graft. The receptors originated from a human donor who donated a stem cell graft to a child with acute myeloid leukemia.

This clonotype was seen more than once but under ten times. This chain joins TRBV20-1 and TRBJ2-5, with 14 bases that match TRBD2. The CDR3 loop spans 18 amino acids. Trimming removed 4 bases from V and 5 bases from J; junction bases left unmatched: 15. The germline V gene encodes CDR1 DFQATT and CDR2 SNEGSKA (reference sequence). The CDR3 protein is CSANSGTSGRTAWETQYF. The CDR3 DNA sequence: TGCAGTGCTAACTCCGGGACTAGCGGGAGAACGGCATGGGAGACCCAGTACTTC.

This clonotype has at least ten counts. V and J are TRBV4-1 and TRBJ2-1; D possibly corresponds to TRBD2 (6 bases). Trimming took off 2 bases at V and 3 bases at J, with 14 bases between the two ends. The CDR3 covers 16 residues. Germline V lookup: CDR1 MGHRA, CDR2 YSYEKL. The CDR3, as DNA: TGCGCCAGCAGCCAACAAAGACTAGTTTACTACAATGAGCAGTTCTTC. Protein sequence: CASSQQRLVYYNEQFF.

In its sample, this clonotype was seen many times. This chain uses TRBV5-1 with TRBJ2-5; D is unresolved. Deletions cut 3 bases from V and 2 bases from J, with 5 bases between. Germline CDR1 and CDR2: SGHRS and YFSETQ. The CDR3 extends over 12 amino acids. CDR3 residues: CASSSGQETQYF. CDR3 sequence (DNA): TGCGCCAGCAGCTCGGGTCAAGAGACCCAGTACTTC.

This clonotype was seen at least ten times. The V and J genes are TRBV6-5 and TRBJ2-5, with D tentatively TRBD2 (5 bases). The germline CDR1 and CDR2 sequences are MNHEY and SVGAGI. The CDR3 loop spans 16 amino acids. Trimming cost V 0 bases and J 1 base, with 12 bases left between them. The CDR3 DNA sequence: TGTGCCAGCAGTTACTCGGTGGGAGCTCTCCAAGAGACCCAGTACTTC. It encodes CASSYSVGALQETQYF.

This clonotype was observed a few times. V usage is TRBV12-3 or TRBV12-4 and J usage is TRBJ1-2; TRBD1 might be the D (5 bases). Deletions cut 4 bases from V and 8 bases from J, with 14 bases between. The length of the CDR3 is 13 residues. DNA of the CDR3: TGTGCCAGCAGTTCCATAGGGGTGAAAGGCTACACCTTC. It translates to CASSSIGVKGYTF.

The chain has TRBV7-2 and TRBJ2-1; tentative D call: TRBD1 (5 bases). This CDR3 comprises 17 residues. V lost 5 bases and J 0 bases, leaving 17 bases between the germline ends. Germline assignment: CDR1 SGHTA and CDR2 FQGNSA. This CDR3 is CASSPYPYRSSYNEQFF. The CDR3 DNA is TGTGCCAGCAGCCCTTACCCCTACAGGAGCTCCTACAATGAGCAGTTCTTC.

The chain couples TRBV29-1 to TRBJ1-2, with D perhaps TRBD1 (5 bases). Between the trimmed V and J ends, which lost 4 bases and 5 bases, there was a span of 23 bases. Per germline, CDR1 SQVTM and CDR2 ANQGSEA. The CDR3 runs to 16 residues. This CDR3 reads CSVVGGSPPNSYGYTF. In nucleotides, the CDR3 is TGCAGCGTTGTGGGGGGGAGCCCACCGAATTCTTATGGCTACACCTTC.

The CDR3 coding sequence is TGTGCCAGCAGTCCCACTTTAGTAGCGGGAGTTGAGCAGTTCTTC. Encoded protein: CASSPTLVAGVEQFF. J is TRBJ2-1 and V is TRBV12-3 or TRBV12-4; 9 bases fit TRBD2. The J segment lost 9 bases and the V segment lost 5 bases, leaving 11 bases of the junction unmatched. The CDR3 sequence is 15 residues long.

J is TRBJ2-5 and V is TRBV18, with D maybe TRBD1 (5 bases). Germline V gene sequence: CDR1 KGHSH, CDR2 LQKENI. The germline V and J ends were trimmed by 6 bases and 5 bases, with 10 bases remaining between them. This CDR3 has 12 amino acids. CDR3 bases: TGTGCCAGCTCTAACCCAGGGGAGACCCAGTACTTC. The encoded protein is CASSNPGETQYF.

The chain uses TRBV7-9 and TRBJ1-5; 9 bases are a match to TRBD1. There are 16 residues in the CDR3. Trimming removed 1 base from V and 0 bases from J; junction bases left unmatched: 1. Germline CDR1 reads SEHNR; CDR2 reads FQNEAQ (reference sequence). CDR3 DNA sequence: TGTGCCAGCAGCTTAGGGGACAGGGCTAGCAATCAGCCCCAGCATTTT. It specifies CASSLGDRASNQPQHF.

The rearrangement joins TRBV7-8 to TRBJ2-7; D may be TRBD2 (6 bases). Looked up from germline, CDR1 is SGHVS and CDR2 is FQNEAQ. The CDR3 has 16 residues. V lost 5 bases, J lost 2 bases, and 19 bases lay in between. The CDR3 loop reads CASSDGGATPTYEQYF. The CDR3 DNA follows: TGTGCCAGCAGCGATGGCGGGGCAACCCCCACCTACGAGCAGTACTTC.